The sequence of this T cell receptor beta chain was determined in a study of blood T cell repertoires in COVID-19. Study information: Some COVID-19 samples were acute and others convalescent; all came from the United States, Italy and Spain. PBMCs, B-cell-depleted T cells, or T cells were the source of the cDNA or gDNA that made up the material.

Authors' analysis steps: Amplifying reference gene primers gave estimates of nucleated cell counts. Produced via immunoSEQ multiplex PCR; TCRdb's table is partial and in-frame only. The V and J calls and the clone size are those of that table, but D and trimming were determined from the DNA. The sample carries a few hundred thousand clones, roughly 86% recorded once. V gave up 2 bases and J gave up 5 bases, with 12 bases separating them. The V gene's germline CDR1 is SQVTM and CDR2 ANQGSEA. This CDR3 has 13 amino acids. The specimen sequenced was peripheral blood. This rearrangement joins TRBV29-1 to TRBJ1-1; the D gene is possibly TRBD1 (6 bases). The receptor was isolated from a woman in her 70s with active or convalescent COVID-19. CDR3 nucleotides: TGCAGCGTTGAATTACAGGGTGGGACTGAAGCTTTCTTT. The encoded protein is CSVELQGGTEAFF.